Below, one T cell receptor (beta chain) is given with its context. This entry is derived from a study of regulatory T cells in long-lasting Graves disease. Assembly of TCR beta libraries relied on iRepertoire HTBI primers together with Arm-PCR of CDR3 regions. TCRdb reanalysed the multiplex PCR reads using MiXCR and keeps one entry per CDR3 protein. The sample has about 420,000 distinct CDR3 sequences, about 15% seen once; the top ten hold around 23%. Time point specified: newly diagnosed GD, antithyroid drugs for less than 3 months. Extracted RNA from PBMCs served as the source of the TCR library. The data also belong to a second study, concerning T cells in Graves' hyperthyroidism and ophthalmopathy.

The material sequenced was peripheral blood mononuclear cells (PBMCs), taken at new diagnosis, from a patient treated with antithyroid drugs. The clonotype originates from a woman aged 18 to 35 with Graves disease.

Here the CDR3 reads CASSQASAAGGYTF. The CDR3 DNA is TGTGCCAGCAGCCAAGCGTCAGCGGCGGGGGGCTACACCTTC. The gene calls are TRBV14 and TRBJ1-2; D uncertain. The germline V gene encodes CDR1 SGHDN and CDR2 FVKESK. This CDR3 is built from 14 residues. The V and J ends lost 1 base and 8 bases respectively, with 14 bases between them.